The rows below give T cell receptor beta chains drawn from one sample of a study of T cells in Graves' hyperthyroidism and ophthalmopathy. TCRdb re-called the multiplex PCR reads through MiXCR, storing one row per CDR3 protein. Here the sample spans hundreds of thousands of distinct CDR3 sequences, roughly 15% being singletons. The sequenced sample was blood. The source of these receptors is a man aged 18 to 30 with Graves' ophthalmopathy. Each CDR3 is given with its conserved first and last residue. A D gene is named only where the DNA matches it firmly. The listing skips clone size in some rows; elsewhere it reads once, few, many or a size class.

>16|TRBV12-3/TRBV12-4|TRBD2|many|TRBJ2-7
TGTGCCAGCAGTTTTACGCCGGGACTAGCGGTCTACGAGCAGTACTTC
CASSFTPGLAVYEQYF
>14|TRBV4-2|NA|few|TRBJ1-5
TGTGCCAGCAGCCAAGGACAGAAAGATCAGCCCCAGCATTTT
CASSQGQKDQPQHF
>14|TRBV4-2|TRBD1|NA|TRBJ1-2
TGTGCCAGCAGCCACGGGAGGGGACAGGGGAGCTACACCTTC
CASSHGRGQGSYTF
>14|TRBV7-9|TRBD2|few|TRBJ2-5
TGTGCCAGCAGTTCCCCAAGCGGGAAAGAGACCCAGTACTTC
CASSSPSGKETQYF
>13|TRBV12-3/TRBV12-4|NA|many|TRBJ2-7
TGTGCCAGCAGCCCAGGGGACTCCTACGAGCAGTACTTC
CASSPGDSYEQYF
>22|TRBV12-3/TRBV12-4|TRBD2|many|TRBJ2-1
TGTGCCAGCAGTTATGGGGTTTGGGGGGCTCGGACTAGCGGGAGGGCCTACAATGAGCAGTTCTTC
CASSYGVWGARTSGRAYNEQFF
>19|TRBV15|TRBD2|many|TRBJ2-5
TGTGCCACCAGCAGGCCCGAGTTACTAGCGGGAGTTGGGAGAGAGACCCAGTACTTC
CATSRPELLAGVGRETQYF
>16|TRBV12-3/TRBV12-4|TRBD2|many|TRBJ2-5
TGTGCCAGCAGTTTAAGTGGGAGGGGAGACCAAGAGACCCAGTACTTC
CASSLSGRGDQETQYF
>12|TRBV12-3/TRBV12-4|NA|many|TRBJ2-3
TGTGCCAGCAGTGCGATCGGAGATACGCAGTATTTT
CASSAIGDTQYF
>13|TRBV6-1|NA|NA|TRBJ1-1
TGTGCCAGCTCCCGGGCCACCCTCACTGGAGCTTTCTTT
CASSRATLTGAFF
>16|TRBV7-9|NA|few|TRBJ2-6
TGTGCCAGCAGCTCCACAGGGCGCTCTGGGGCCAACGTCCTGACTTTC
CASSSTGRSGANVLTF
>17|TRBV18|NA|many|TRBJ1-3
TGTGCCAGCGCGCGACGGGCAGGTCCCAGCTCTGGAAACACCATATATTTT
CASARRAGPSSGNTIYF
>16|TRBV9|TRBD2|NA|TRBJ2-1
TGTGCCAGCAGCGGGCGGGGCGGGGGGGGTTTACACGAGCAGTTCTTC
CASSGRGGGGLHEQFF
>14|TRBV7-2|TRBD1|NA|TRBJ1-2
TGTGCCAGCAGCCCGTGGACAGGGGGGAACGGCTACACCTTC
CASSPWTGGNGYTF
>12|TRBV20-1|NA|many|TRBJ2-7
TGCAGTGCTAGCTCTGGCTCCTACGAGCAGTACTTC
CSASSGSYEQYF
>14|TRBV6-1|NA|many|TRBJ2-7
TGTGCCAGCAGTTTAAGGGATACGGCCTACGAGCAGTACTTC
CASSLRDTAYEQYF
>15|TRBV11-2|NA|NA|TRBJ1-5
TGTGCCAGCAGCCTAGGGGACAAGTCTGATCAGCCCCAGCATTTT
CASSLGDKSDQPQHF
>11|TRBV7-2|NA|few|TRBJ2-7
TGTGCCAGCAGCTCAACCTACGAGCAGCACTTC
CASSSTYEQHF
>18|TRBV6-2/TRBV6-3|TRBD1|many|TRBJ2-1
TGTGCCAGCAGGCTGGACAGGGGGCCGGGGGGGACCTACAATGAGCAGTTCTTC
CASRLDRGPGGTYNEQFF
>17|TRBV18|TRBD1|many|TRBJ2-5
TGTGCCAGCTCACCACCCACCCTCGGACAGGGCCAAGAGACCCAGTACTTC
CASSPPTLGQGQETQYF
>14|TRBV12-3/TRBV12-4|NA|few|TRBJ1-2
TGTGCCATCACGAAACAAACCCAGGGGTATGGCTACACCTTC
CAITKQTQGYGYTF
>16|TRBV24-1|NA|few|TRBJ2-5
TGTGCCACCAGTGATCCCAGAGAGGGAGTGTTGGAGACCCAGTACTTC
CATSDPREGVLETQYF
>15|TRBV5-1|TRBD2|NA|TRBJ2-7
TGCGCCAGCAGCTTATTTACTAGCGGAGAGCTTGAGCAGTACTTC
CASSLFTSGELEQYF